The 18 T cell receptor beta chains below all came from one sample that was sequenced in a study of blood T cell repertoires in COVID-19. TCRdb's copy holds only in-frame clones and misses some; the assay was immunoSEQ multiplex PCR. The sample has 100,000 to 150,000 clones, 85% seen once. The sequencing input was peripheral blood. These TCRs come from a man aged 55 to 70 with acute or convalescent COVID-19.

V is TRBV7-9 and J is TRBJ2-7, with a weak D call TRBD1 (5 bases). From germline, CDR1 is SEHNR and CDR2 FQNEAQ (reference sequence). The CDR3 is 15 residues long. V lost 3 bases and J lost 4, with 16 bases in between. CDR3: CASSFFDQGRYEQYF. The DNA of the CDR3 is TGTGCCAGCAGCTTTTTCGATCAGGGCCGGTACGAGCAGTACTTC.

This chain uses TRBV5-1 with TRBJ1-6, with TRBD1 matching over 11 bases. This CDR3 spans 16 amino acids. Germline trimming cut 4 bases from V and 7 bases from J; bases unmatched to any gene: 7. CDR1 and CDR2 from the germline V gene are SGHRS and YFSETQ. DNA of the CDR3: TGCGCCAGCAGCCTGGGACAGGGGGGGTCAAATTCACCCCTCCACTTT. Its protein is CASSLGQGGSNSPLHF.

V usage is TRBV4-1 and J usage is TRBJ2-5; TRBD2 matches at 13 bases. In germline, CDR1 is MGHRA, CDR2 YSYEKL. Trimming at V came to 6 bases and at J to 2 bases, leaving 0 bases not matched to a gene. The CDR3 runs 14 residues. The CDR3 region has the DNA TGCGCCAGCAGACTAGCGGGAGGGCAAGAGACCCAGTACTTC. It codes for CASRLAGGQETQYF.

This clone was observed once. V usage is TRBV5-1 and J usage is TRBJ2-1; TRBD2 might be the D (6 bases). V lost 4 bases and J 2 bases, leaving 13 bases between the germline ends. Germline CDR1 and CDR2: SGHRS and YFSETQ. The CDR3 runs to 15 residues. For the CDR3, the DNA is TGCGCCAGCAGCCGAGAGGGGACTGCCTACAATGAGCAGTTCTTC. This gives the protein CASSREGTAYNEQFF.

This chain uses TRBV7-9 with TRBJ2-5, with 9 bases lining up with TRBD2. Trimming took 5 bases from V and 5 from J; bases not matched to a gene: 9. CDR3 length: 15 amino acids. From germline, CDR1 is SEHNR and CDR2 FQNEAQ (reference sequence). The CDR3 region has the DNA TGTGCCAGCAGCGAACAGTTTAGCGGGAGTGAGACCCAGTACTTC. Translated: CASSEQFSGSETQYF.

This clone was seen just once. The chain carries TRBV29-1 and TRBJ1-5, with D possibly TRBD1 on 5 matching bases. The length of the CDR3 is 14 residues. Trimming cost V 7 bases and J 0 bases, with 13 bases left between them. The V gene's germline CDR1 is SQVTM and CDR2 ANQGSEA. This CDR3 is CSASPGDSNQPQHF. The CDR3 region has the DNA TGCAGCGCATCCCCGGGGGATAGCAATCAGCCCCAGCATTTT.

This chain links TRBV19 with TRBJ2-2; no firm D call. The germline CDR1 and CDR2 sequences are LNHDA and SQIVND (reference sequence). V was trimmed by 5 bases and J by 0 bases, leaving 7 bases between them. This CDR3 spans 14 amino acids. The CDR3 nucleotides read TGTGCCAGTAGTGGCAACGCGAACACCGGGGAGCTGTTTTTT. Translation: CASSGNANTGELFF.

The V call is TRBV5-6, the J call TRBJ1-3; TRBD1 matches 9 bases. After removal of 2 bases from V and 4 bases from J, the junction contained 1 base not matched to a gene. CDR1 is SGHDT and CDR2 is YYEEEE in the germline V gene. The CDR3 loop spans 14 amino acids. The CDR3 nucleotides are TGTGCCAGCAGCTTACAGGGGGCCGGAAACACCATATATTTT. It codes for CASSLQGAGNTIYF.

CDR3 amino acids: CASSPGAAGQETQYF. The CDR3 DNA is TGTGCCAGCAGCCCCGGGGCAGCGGGGCAAGAGACCCAGTACTTC. V usage is TRBV11-3 and J usage is TRBJ2-5; 7 nucleotides agree with TRBD2. Unmatched junction bases numbered 8, after V lost 5 bases and J lost 2 bases. This CDR3 is 15 amino acids long. CDR1 and CDR2 (germline): SGHNT, YENEEA.

V usage is TRBV19 and J usage is TRBJ1-1; tentatively, D is TRBD1 (6 bases). Trimming took off 10 bases at V and 1 base at J, with 25 bases between the two ends. The germline gives CDR1 LNHDA, CDR2 SQIVND (reference sequence). The CDR3 has 17 residues. This CDR3 reads CATKRDKAPFGNTEAFF. The DNA of the CDR3 is TGTGCCACCAAGAGGGACAAGGCTCCCTTTGGGAACACTGAAGCTTTCTTT.

The J gene is TRBJ2-2, the V gene TRBV7-8; 9 bases are shared with TRBD1. The CDR3 extends over 15 amino acids. V was pared by 5 bases and J by 5 bases, with 6 bases of the junction left unmatched. CDR1 is SGHVS, CDR2 FQNEAQ, per germline. The CDR3: CASSPWTGDTGELFF. The CDR3 DNA sequence: TGTGCCAGCAGCCCCTGGACAGGGGATACCGGGGAGCTGTTTTTT.

This chain uses TRBV5-1 with TRBJ2-7, with a tentative D call TRBD1 (6 bases). V was clipped by 0 bases and J by 5 bases, with 9 bases between them. The CDR3 loop spans 13 amino acids. The germline V gene has CDR1 SGHRS and CDR2 YFSETQ. The CDR3 loop reads CASSLGAGDEQYF. Here the CDR3 DNA reads TGCGCCAGCAGCTTGGGGGCAGGGGACGAGCAGTACTTC. The variable domain in full, with the rest retrieved from reference TRBV5-1 and TRBJ2-7, is KAGVTQTPRYLIKTRGQQVTLSCSPISGHRSVSWYQQTPGQGLQFLFEYFSETQRNKGNFPGRFSGRQFSNSRSEMNVSTLELGDSALYLCASSLGAGDEQYFGPGTRLTVT.

The chain combines TRBV2 with TRBJ2-2; 9 bases match TRBD1. The CDR3 runs to 14 residues. V shed 7 bases, J shed 7 bases, and the junction held 7 bases outside the gene matches. In germline, CDR1 is SNHLY, CDR2 FYNNEI. This CDR3 is CASTEDRGDGELFF. CDR3 nucleotide sequence: TGTGCCAGCACTGAGGACAGGGGTGACGGGGAGCTGTTTTTT.

This clone came up a few times. The chain carries TRBV9 and TRBJ2-1, with D perhaps matching TRBD2 (6 bases). This CDR3 has 16 residues. In germline, CDR1 is SGDLS, CDR2 YYNGEE. Trimming took 0 bases from V and 2 from J, leaving 12 bases between them. The CDR3 region is CASSVDPGGTYNEQFF. CDR3 in DNA: TGTGCCAGCAGCGTAGACCCCGGGGGAACCTACAATGAGCAGTTCTTC.

The sample holds one count of this clone. V usage is TRBV7-3 and J usage is TRBJ1-2; TRBD1 is a possible D gene (6 bases). The CDR3 contains 15 residues. The germline V gene has CDR1 SGHTA and CDR2 FQGTGA. V was cut by 5 bases and J by 4 bases, with 17 bases left in between. CDR3 loop: CASSPGGLEGYGYTF. The CDR3 DNA sequence: TGTGCCAGCAGCCCGGGGGGGCTGGAGGGCTATGGCTACACCTTC.

The chain joins TRBV12-3 or TRBV12-4 to TRBJ2-7; D is unclear. CDR3 length: 12 residues. Trimming stripped 5 bases from V and 3 bases from J, with 8 bases between. CDR3 nucleotide sequence: TGTGCCAGCAGTATCTTAGACTACGAGCAGTACTTC. It codes for CASSILDYEQYF.

J is TRBJ1-2 and V is TRBV19; D may be TRBD1 (5 bases). Trimming left V 0 bases short and J 7 bases short, with 12 bases between. The CDR3 is made up of 14 amino acids. Looked up from germline, CDR1 is LNHDA and CDR2 is SQIVND (reference sequence). This CDR3 is CASSIEGQGGGYTF. CDR3 coding DNA: TGTGCCAGTAGTATAGAAGGCCAGGGCGGTGGCTACACCTTC.

Concerning this clone itself: At one of its ends the junction is not consistent with the germline gene, which may arise from a read error. This chain uses TRBV20-1 with TRBJ1-2, with D possibly TRBD1 on 6 matching bases. CDR3 length: 10 residues. Germline assignment: CDR1 DFQATT and CDR2 SNEGSKA (reference sequence). CDR3 bases: TGCAGTGCTAGAGCGGACAGCTCGGCCTTC. Its protein is CSARADSSAF.